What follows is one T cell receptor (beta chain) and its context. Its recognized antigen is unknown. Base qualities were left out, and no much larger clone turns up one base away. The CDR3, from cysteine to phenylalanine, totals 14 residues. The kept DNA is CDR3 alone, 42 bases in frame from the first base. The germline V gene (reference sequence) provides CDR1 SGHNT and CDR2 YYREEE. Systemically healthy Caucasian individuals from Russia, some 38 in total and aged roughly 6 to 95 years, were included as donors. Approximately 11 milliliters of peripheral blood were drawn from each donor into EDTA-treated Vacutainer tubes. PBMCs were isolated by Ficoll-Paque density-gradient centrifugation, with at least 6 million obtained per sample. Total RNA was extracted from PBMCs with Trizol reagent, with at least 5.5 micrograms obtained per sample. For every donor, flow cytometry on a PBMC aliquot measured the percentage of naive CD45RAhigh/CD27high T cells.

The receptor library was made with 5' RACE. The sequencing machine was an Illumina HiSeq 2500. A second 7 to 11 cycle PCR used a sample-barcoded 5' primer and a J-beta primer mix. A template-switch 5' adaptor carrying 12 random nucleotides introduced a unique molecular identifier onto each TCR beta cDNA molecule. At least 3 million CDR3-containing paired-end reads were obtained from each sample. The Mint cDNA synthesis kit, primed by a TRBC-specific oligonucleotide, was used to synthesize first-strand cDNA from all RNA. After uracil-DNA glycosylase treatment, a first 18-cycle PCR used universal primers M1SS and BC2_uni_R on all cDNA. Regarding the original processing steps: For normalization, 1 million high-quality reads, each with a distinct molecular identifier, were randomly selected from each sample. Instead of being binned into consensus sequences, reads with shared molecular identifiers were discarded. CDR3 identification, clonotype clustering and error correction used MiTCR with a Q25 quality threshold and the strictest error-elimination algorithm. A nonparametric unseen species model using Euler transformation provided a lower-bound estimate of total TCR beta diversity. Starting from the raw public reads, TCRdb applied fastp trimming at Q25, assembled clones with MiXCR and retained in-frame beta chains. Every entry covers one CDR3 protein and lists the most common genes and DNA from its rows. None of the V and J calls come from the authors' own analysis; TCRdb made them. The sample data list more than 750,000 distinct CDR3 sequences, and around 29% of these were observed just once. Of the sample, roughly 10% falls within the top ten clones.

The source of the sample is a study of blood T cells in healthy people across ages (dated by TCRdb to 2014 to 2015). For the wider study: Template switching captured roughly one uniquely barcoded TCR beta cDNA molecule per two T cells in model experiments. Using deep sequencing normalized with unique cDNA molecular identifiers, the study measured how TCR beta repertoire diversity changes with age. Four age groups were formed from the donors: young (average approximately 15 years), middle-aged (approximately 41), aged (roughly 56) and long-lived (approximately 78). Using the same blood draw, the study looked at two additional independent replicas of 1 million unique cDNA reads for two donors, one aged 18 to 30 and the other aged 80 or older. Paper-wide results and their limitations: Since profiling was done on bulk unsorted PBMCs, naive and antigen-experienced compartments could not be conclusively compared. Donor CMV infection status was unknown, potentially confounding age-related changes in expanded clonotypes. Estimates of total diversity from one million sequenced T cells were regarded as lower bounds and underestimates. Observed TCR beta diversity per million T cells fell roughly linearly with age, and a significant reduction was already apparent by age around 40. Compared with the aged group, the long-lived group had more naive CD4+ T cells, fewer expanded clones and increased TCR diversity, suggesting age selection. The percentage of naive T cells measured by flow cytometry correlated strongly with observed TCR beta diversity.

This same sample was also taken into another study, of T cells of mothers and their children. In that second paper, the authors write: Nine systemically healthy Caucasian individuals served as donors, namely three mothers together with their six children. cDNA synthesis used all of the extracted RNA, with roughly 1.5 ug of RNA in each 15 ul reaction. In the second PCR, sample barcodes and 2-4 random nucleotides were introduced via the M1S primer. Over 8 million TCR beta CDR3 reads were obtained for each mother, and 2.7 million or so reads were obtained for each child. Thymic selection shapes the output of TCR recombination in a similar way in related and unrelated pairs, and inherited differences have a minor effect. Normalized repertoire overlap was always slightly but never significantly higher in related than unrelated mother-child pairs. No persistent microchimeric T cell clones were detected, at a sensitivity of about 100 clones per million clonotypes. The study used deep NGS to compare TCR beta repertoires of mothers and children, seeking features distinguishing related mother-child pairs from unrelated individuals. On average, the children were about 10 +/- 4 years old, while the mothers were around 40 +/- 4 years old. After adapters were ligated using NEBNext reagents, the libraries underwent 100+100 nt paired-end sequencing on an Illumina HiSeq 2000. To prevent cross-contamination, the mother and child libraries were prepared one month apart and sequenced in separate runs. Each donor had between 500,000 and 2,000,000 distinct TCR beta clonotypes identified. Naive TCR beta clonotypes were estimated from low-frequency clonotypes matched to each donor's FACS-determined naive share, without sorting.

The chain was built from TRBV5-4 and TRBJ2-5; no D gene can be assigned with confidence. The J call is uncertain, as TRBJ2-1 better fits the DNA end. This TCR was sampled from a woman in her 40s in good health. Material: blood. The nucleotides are TGTGCCAGCAGCCACCCACGGACCCAAGAGACCCAGTTCTTC. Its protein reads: CASSHPRTQETQFF.